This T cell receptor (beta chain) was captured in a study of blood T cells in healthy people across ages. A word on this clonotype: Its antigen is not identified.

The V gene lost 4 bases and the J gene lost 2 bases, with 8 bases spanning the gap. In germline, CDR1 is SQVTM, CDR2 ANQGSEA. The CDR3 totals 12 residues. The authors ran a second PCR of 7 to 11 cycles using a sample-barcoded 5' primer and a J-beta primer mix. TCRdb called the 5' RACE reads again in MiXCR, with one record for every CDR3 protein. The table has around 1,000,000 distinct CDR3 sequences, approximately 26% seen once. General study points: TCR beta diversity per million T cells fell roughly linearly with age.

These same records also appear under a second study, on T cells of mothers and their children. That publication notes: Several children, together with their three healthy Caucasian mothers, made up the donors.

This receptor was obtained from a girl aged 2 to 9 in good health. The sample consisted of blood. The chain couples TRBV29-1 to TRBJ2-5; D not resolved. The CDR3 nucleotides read TGCAGCGTTGCCAGCGTGCAAGAGACCCAGTACTTC. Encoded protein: CSVASVQETQYF.